This T cell receptor (beta chain) was recovered during a study of blood T cell repertoires in COVID-19. For the study at large: The United States, Italy and Spain supplied acute and convalescent COVID-19 samples. In each case, the material was cDNA or gDNA derived from T cells, B-cell-depleted T cells, or PBMCs.

This CDR3 is built from 14 residues. With 5 bases removed from V and 2 bases from J, the gap between germline ends came to 13 bases. CDR1 is SEHNR and CDR2 is FQNEAQ in the germline V gene (reference sequence). Authors' analysis steps: Reference gene primer amplification gave nucleated cell count estimates. The assay was immunoSEQ multiplex PCR, and TCRdb's table has in-frame clones only and misses some. V, J and clone size derive from that table, while D and trimming were established from the DNA sequence. The data hold about 88,000 clones, with about nine tenths observed a single time. Sequences were obtained from peripheral blood. The chain is built from TRBV7-9 and TRBJ2-7, with no clear D. The TCR was taken from a male donor with acute or convalescent COVID-19. The CDR3 bases are TGTGCCAGCAGCCCCGGTAGTATCCCCTACGAGCAGTACTTC. This codes for CASSPGSIPYEQYF.